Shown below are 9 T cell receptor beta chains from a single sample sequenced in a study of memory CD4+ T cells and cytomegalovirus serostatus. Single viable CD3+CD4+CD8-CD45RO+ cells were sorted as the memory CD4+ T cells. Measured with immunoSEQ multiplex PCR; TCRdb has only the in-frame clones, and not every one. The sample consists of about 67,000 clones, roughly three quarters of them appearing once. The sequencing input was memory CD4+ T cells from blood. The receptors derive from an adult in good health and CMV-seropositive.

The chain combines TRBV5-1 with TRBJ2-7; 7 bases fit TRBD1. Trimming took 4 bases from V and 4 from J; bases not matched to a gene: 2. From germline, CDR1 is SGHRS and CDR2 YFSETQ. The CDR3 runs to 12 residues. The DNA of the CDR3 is TGCGCCAGCAGCGGGACAGAGTACGAGCAGTACTTC. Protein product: CASSGTEYEQYF.

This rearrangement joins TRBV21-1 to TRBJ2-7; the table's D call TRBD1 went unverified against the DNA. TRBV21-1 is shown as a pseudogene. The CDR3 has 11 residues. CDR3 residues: CASSIPGQGKV. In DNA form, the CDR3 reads TGTGCCAGCAGCATACCGGGACAGGGGAAGGTC.

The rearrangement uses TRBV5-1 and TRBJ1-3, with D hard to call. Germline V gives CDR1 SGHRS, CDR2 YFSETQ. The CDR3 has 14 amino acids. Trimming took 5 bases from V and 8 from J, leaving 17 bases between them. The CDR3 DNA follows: TGCGCCAGCAGGATGTTAGACCTCAAGGACACCATATATTTT. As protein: CASRMLDLKDTIYF.

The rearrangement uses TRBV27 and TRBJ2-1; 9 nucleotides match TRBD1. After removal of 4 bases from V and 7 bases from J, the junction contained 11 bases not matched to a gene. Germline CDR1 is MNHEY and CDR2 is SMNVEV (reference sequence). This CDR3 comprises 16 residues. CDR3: CASSSGQGKFNNEQFF. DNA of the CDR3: TGTGCCAGCAGTTCCGGACAGGGGAAGTTTAATAATGAGCAGTTCTTC.

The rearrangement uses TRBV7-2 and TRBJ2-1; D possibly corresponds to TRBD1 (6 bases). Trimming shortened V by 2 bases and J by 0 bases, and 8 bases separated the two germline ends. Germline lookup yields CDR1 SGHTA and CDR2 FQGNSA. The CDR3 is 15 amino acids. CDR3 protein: CASSLRGSSYNEQFF. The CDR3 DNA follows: TGTGCCAGCAGCTTAAGGGGGAGCTCCTACAATGAGCAGTTCTTC.

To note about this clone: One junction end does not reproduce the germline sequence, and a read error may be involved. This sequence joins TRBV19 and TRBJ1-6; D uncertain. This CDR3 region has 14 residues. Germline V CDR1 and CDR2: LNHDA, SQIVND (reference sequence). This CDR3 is CAGSLRPRNSPLHF. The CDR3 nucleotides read TGTGCCGGTAGTCTACGGCCAAGGAATTCACCCCTCCACTTT.

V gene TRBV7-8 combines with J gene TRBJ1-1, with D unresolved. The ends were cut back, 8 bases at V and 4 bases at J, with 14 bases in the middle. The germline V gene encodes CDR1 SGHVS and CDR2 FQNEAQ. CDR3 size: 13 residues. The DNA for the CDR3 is TGTGCCAGCTCCCTTGGGAGCCCCACTGAAGCTTTCTTT. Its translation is CASSLGSPTEAFF.

CDR3 bases: TGTGCCTGGGGGGGCGAAGGGGGCGAAAACACCATATATTTT. Its protein is CAWGGEGGENTIYF. The chain couples TRBV30 to TRBJ1-3, with 7 bases aligning to TRBD1. In germline, CDR1 is GTSNPN, CDR2 SVGIG (reference sequence). Trimming cost V 5 bases and J 6 bases; bases outside gene matches: 10. The CDR3 has 14 residues.

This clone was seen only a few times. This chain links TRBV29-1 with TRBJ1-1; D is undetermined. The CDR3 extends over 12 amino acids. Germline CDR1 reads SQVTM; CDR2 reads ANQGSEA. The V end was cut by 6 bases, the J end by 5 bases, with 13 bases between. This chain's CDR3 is CSVGREGTEAFF. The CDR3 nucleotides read TGCAGCGTCGGACGGGAGGGTACTGAAGCTTTCTTT.